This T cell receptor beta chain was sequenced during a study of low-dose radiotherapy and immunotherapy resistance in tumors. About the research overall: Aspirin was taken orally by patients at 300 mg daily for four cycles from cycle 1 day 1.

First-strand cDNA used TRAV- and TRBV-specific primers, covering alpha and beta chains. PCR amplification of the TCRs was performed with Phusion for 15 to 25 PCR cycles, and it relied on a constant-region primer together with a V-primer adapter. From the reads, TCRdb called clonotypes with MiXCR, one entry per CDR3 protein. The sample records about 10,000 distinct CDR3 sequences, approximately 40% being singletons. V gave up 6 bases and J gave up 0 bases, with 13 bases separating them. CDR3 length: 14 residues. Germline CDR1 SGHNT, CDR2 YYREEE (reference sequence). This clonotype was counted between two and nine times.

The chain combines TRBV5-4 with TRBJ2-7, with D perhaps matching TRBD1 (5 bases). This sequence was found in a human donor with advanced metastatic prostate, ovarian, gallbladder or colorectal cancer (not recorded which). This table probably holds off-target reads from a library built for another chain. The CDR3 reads CASKKDTASYEQYF. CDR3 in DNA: TGTGCCAGCAAGAAGGACACGGCCTCCTACGAGCAGTACTTC.